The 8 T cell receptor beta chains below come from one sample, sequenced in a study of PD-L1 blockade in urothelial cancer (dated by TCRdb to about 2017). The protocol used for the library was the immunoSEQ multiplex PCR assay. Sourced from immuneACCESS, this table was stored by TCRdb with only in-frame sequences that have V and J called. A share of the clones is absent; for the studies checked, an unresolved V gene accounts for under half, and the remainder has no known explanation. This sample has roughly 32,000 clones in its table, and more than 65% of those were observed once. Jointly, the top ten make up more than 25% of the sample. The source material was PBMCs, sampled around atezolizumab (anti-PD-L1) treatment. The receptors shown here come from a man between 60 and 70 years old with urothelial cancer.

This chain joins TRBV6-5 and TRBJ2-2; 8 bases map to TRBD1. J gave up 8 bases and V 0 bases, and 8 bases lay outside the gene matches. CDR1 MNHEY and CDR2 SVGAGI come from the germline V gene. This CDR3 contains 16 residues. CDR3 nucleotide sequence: TGTGCCAGCAGTTACTCGGGACAGGCCGGAAGGGGGGAGCTGTTTTTT. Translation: CASSYSGQAGRGELFF.

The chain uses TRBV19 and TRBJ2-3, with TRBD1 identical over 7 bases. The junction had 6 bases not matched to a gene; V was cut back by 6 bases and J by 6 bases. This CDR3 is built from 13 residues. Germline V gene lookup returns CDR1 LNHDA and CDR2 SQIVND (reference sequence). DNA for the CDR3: TGTGCCAGTAGAGGACAGGTTCGGGATACGCAGTATTTT. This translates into CASRGQVRDTQYF.

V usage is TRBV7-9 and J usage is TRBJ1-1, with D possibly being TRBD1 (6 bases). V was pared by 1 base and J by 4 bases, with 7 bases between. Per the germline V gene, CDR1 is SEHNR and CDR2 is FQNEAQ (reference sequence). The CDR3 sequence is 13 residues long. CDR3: CASSLEQGTEAFF. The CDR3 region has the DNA TGTGCCAGCAGCTTAGAACAGGGCACTGAAGCTTTCTTT.

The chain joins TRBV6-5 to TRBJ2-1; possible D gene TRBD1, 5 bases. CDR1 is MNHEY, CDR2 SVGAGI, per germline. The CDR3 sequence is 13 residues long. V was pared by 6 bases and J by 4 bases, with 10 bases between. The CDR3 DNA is TGTGCCAGCAGGAGACAGACGTACAATGAGCAGTTCTTC. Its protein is CASRRQTYNEQFF.

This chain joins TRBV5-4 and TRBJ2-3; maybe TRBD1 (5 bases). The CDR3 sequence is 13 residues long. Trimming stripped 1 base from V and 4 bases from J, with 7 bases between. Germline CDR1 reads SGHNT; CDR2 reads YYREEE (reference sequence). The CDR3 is CASSLLGPDTQYF. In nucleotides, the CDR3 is TGTGCCAGCAGCTTGTTGGGGCCAGATACGCAGTATTTT.

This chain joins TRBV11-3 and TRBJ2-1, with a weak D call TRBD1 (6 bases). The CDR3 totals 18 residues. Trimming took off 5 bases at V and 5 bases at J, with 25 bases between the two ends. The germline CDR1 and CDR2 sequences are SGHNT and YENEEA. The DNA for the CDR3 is TGTGCCAGCAGCAACGTTGACAGGTGGGGTAATGGTAACAATGAGCAGTTCTTC. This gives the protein CASSNVDRWGNGNNEQFF.

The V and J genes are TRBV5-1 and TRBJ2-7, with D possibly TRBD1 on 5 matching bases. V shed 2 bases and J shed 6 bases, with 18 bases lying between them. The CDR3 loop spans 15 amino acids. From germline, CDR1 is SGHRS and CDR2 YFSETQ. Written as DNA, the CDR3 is TGCGCCAGCAGCTTAGACCCCCGATCAAGGGGCGAGCAGTACTTC. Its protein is CASSLDPRSRGEQYF. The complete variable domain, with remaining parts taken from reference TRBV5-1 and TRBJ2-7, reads KAGVTQTPRYLIKTRGQQVTLSCSPISGHRSVSWYQQTPGQGLQFLFEYFSETQRNKGNFPGRFSGRQFSNSRSEMNVSTLELGDSALYLCASSLDPRSRGEQYFGPGTRLTVT.

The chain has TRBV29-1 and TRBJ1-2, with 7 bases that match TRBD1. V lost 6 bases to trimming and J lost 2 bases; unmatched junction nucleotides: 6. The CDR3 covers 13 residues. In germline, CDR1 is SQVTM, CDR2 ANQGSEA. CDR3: CSVGGTENYGYTF. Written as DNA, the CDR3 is TGCAGCGTGGGTGGGACAGAAAACTATGGCTACACCTTC. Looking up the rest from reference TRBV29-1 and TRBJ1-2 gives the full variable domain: SAVISQKPSRDICQRGTSLTIQCQVDSQVTMMFWYRQQPGQSLTLIATANQGSEATYESGFVIDKFPISRPNLTFSTLTVSNMSPEDSSIYLCSVGGTENYGYTFGSGTRLTVV.